Sequencing of this T cell receptor (beta chain) was carried out in a study of T cells after yellow fever vaccination. Study conclusions and caveats: FACS-sorted repertoires might harbor abundant contaminating clonotypes from the bulk population.

Via MiXCR, TCRdb re-called the 5' RACE reads, giving one row per CDR3 protein. The sample has just over 300,000 distinct CDR3 sequences, around 4% seen once. Germline CDR1 is SGHRS and CDR2 is YFSETQ. This CDR3 contains 14 residues. V was cut by 0 bases and J by 8 bases, with 11 bases left in between. Many counts were recorded for this clonotype. Its antigen is undetermined. This TCR was sampled from a man between 18 and 35 years old who received the YFV17D yellow fever vaccine. The specimen was PBMCs, collected on the day of the yellow fever booster vaccination. The V call is TRBV5-1, the J call TRBJ1-4; maybe TRBD1 (5 bases). CDR3 sequence reads: CASSLGQGGEKLFF. CDR3 DNA: TGCGCCAGCAGCTTGGGGCAGGGTGGCGAAAAACTGTTTTTT.